This T cell receptor beta chain was identified during a study of T cell responses to AZD1222 COVID-19 vaccine. Regarding the study as a whole: Females outnumbered males among donors, who were mostly white British; clonal diversity was possibly underestimated. It was only 6 or 7 AZD1222 recipients who were seropositive at baseline.

Details on this clone: Antigen specificity is unknown.

V lost 4 bases and J lost 1, with 10 bases in between. This CDR3 region has 14 residues. Germline CDR1 is KGHSH and CDR2 is LQKENI. TCRdb keeps only in-frame clones here, not all; method: immunoSEQ multiplex PCR. Of some 130,000 clones in the sample, around 85% were seen once. V is TRBV18 and J is TRBJ2-5; D may correspond to TRBD1 or TRBD2 (5 bases each). This clonotype was obtained from an adult in good health. Source: peripheral blood, taken on day 0 of AZD1222 vaccination. The CDR3 region is CASSQGTAQETQYF. For the CDR3, the DNA is TGTGCCAGCTCACAGGGGACGGCCCAAGAGACCCAGTACTTC.